This passage covers 21 T cell receptor beta chains from one sample sequenced in a study of T cells in Graves' hyperthyroidism and ophthalmopathy. TCR beta CDR3 regions were amplified from RNA. Initially, a first-round RT-PCR of the TCR CDR3 employed the HTBI primer set. TCRdb recomputed calls from the multiplex PCR reads with MiXCR, one row per CDR3 protein. The sample has 600,000 to 650,000 distinct CDR3 sequences, around 20% seen once. Sequencing was performed on blood. These TCRs come from a man aged 25 to 40 with Graves' ophthalmopathy.

The table lists this clonotype with many counts. The chain couples TRBV11-2 to TRBJ2-7; no reliable D call. CDR1 and CDR2 (germline): SGHAT, FQNNGV. The V and J ends lost 2 bases and 2 bases respectively, with 1 base between them. The CDR3 spans 11 residues. CDR3 DNA sequence: TGTGCCAGCAGCTTACCCTACGAGCAGTACTTC. The encoded protein is CASSLPYEQYF. Supplemented by reference TRBV11-2 and TRBJ2-7, the full variable domain reads EAGVAQSPRYKIIEKRQSVAFWCNPISGHATLYWYQQILGQGPKLLIQFQNNGVVDDSQLPKDRFSAERLKGVDSTLKIQPAKLEDSAVYLCASSLPYEQYFGPGTRLTVT.

This clonotype was seen ten or more times. V gene TRBV30 combines with J gene TRBJ1-5; tentative D call: TRBD1 (5 bases). This CDR3 is built from 17 residues. Germline V gene data show CDR1 as GTSNPN and CDR2 as SVGIG (reference sequence). Trimming shortened V by 0 bases and J by 1 base, and 16 bases separated the two germline ends. In DNA form, the CDR3 reads TGTGCCTGGAGTGTAGGGCGACAGCTGCGAAGCAATCAGCCCCAGCATTTT. Amino acids: CAWSVGRQLRSNQPQHF. Full variable domain (rest looked up from reference TRBV30 and TRBJ1-5): SQTIHQWPATLVQPVGSPLSLECTVEGTSNPNLYWYRQAAGRGLQLLFYSVGIGQISSEVPQNLSASRPQDRQFILSSKKLLLSDSGFYLCAWSVGRQLRSNQPQHFGDGTRLSIL.

This clonotype turned up a few times. The J gene is TRBJ2-4, the V gene TRBV27; 15 nucleotides match TRBD2. V shed 4 bases, J shed 1 base, and the junction held 5 bases outside the gene matches. Germline CDR1 and CDR2: MNHEY and SMNVEV (reference sequence). CDR3 length equals 18 residues. The CDR3 coding sequence is TGTGCCAGCAGTTCGGGACTAGCGGGAGGAGTGGCCAAAAACATTCAGTACTTC. Translated: CASSSGLAGGVAKNIQYF.

This clonotype was picked up a small number of times. The CDR3 DNA is TGCAGTGCTAAAATCGAACCCTACAATGAGCAGTTCTTC. As protein: CSAKIEPYNEQFF. This rearrangement joins TRBV20-1 to TRBJ2-1; D is uncertain. The germline V gene encodes CDR1 DFQATT and CDR2 SNEGSKA (reference sequence). V dropped 4 bases and J dropped 2 bases, with 9 bases sitting between them. The CDR3 has 13 amino acids.

The chain carries TRBV6-5 and TRBJ1-1, with a weak D call TRBD1 (5 bases). The CDR3 has 14 residues. V was clipped by 4 bases and J by 1 base, with 10 bases between them. Germline CDR1 and CDR2: MNHEY and SVGAGI. The DNA for the CDR3 is TGTGCCAGCAGTTTTGCAGGGACGAACACTGAAGCTTTCTTT. This gives the protein CASSFAGTNTEAFF.

The chain employs TRBV7-2 and TRBJ2-5; D is possibly TRBD1 (5 bases). V was shortened by 5 bases and J by 5 bases, with 15 bases between the two germline ends. The CDR3 is 14 amino acids. Germline V gene data show CDR1 as SGHTA and CDR2 as FQGNSA. CDR3 amino acids: CASSKETSGETQYF. CDR3 sequence (DNA): TGTGCCAGCAGCAAAGAAACCTCAGGGGAGACCCAGTACTTC.

The V gene is TRBV29-1, the J gene TRBJ2-1; D may be TRBD1 (6 bases). Trimming removed 7 bases at V and 7 bases at J, with 17 bases between. The germline V gene encodes CDR1 SQVTM and CDR2 ANQGSEA. There are 13 residues in the CDR3. The CDR3 DNA reads as TGCAGCGCCCGGGACAAGCTTCCTAATGAGCAGTTCTTC. Translation: CSARDKLPNEQFF.

This clonotype occurred many times. The rearrangement joins TRBV10-3 to TRBJ2-1; D is uncertain. The CDR3 is made up of 15 amino acids. V was clipped by 0 bases and J by 1 base, with 7 bases between them. Germline loops: CDR1 ENHRY, CDR2 SYGVKD. The CDR3 nucleotides read TGTGCCATCAGTGAGTCTAAGGCGTCCTACAATGAGCAGTTCTTC. Its translation: CAISESKASYNEQFF.

This rearrangement joins TRBV2 to TRBJ2-3, with 12 nucleotides matching TRBD1. The germline CDR1 and CDR2 sequences are SNHLY and FYNNEI. With V trimmed by 4 bases and J by 3 bases, 5 bases remained unmatched. This CDR3 spans 16 amino acids. CDR3 in DNA: TGTGCCAGCAGTGTGGGACAGGGGGCGCGGACAGATACGCAGTATTTT. It is translated as CASSVGQGARTDTQYF. Looking up the rest from reference TRBV2 and TRBJ2-3 gives the full variable domain: EPEVTQTPSHQVTQMGQEVILRCVPISNHLYFYWYRQILGQKVEFLVSFYNNEISEKSEIFDDQFSVERPDGSNFTLKIRSTKLEDSAMYFCASSVGQGARTDTQYFGPGTRLTVL.

V is TRBV28 and J is TRBJ2-1; the D gene is possibly TRBD1 (5 bases). V was clipped by 3 bases and J by 3 bases, with 15 bases between them. This CDR3 comprises 16 residues. The V gene's germline CDR1 is MDHEN and CDR2 SYDVKM. CDR3 nucleotide sequence: TGTGCCAGCAGTTTCCGGTTGACAGCTAACTACAATGAGCAGTTCTTC. This codes for CASSFRLTANYNEQFF.

With respect to this clonotype: Since a much larger clone is just one base distant, this may be a read error. CDR3 sequence: CASIPPNREQFF. CDR3 coding DNA: TGTGCCAGCATTCCTCCGAACAGGGAGCAGTTCTTC. The rearrangement joins TRBV27 to TRBJ2-1; maybe TRBD1 (5 bases). From germline, CDR1 is MNHEY and CDR2 SMNVEV (reference sequence). The CDR3 sequence is 12 residues long. Trimming left V 7 bases short and J 10 bases short, with 14 bases between.

This clonotype was observed many times. The chain couples TRBV2 to TRBJ2-5; 11 bases fit TRBD1. Germline V gives CDR1 SNHLY, CDR2 FYNNEI. J was trimmed by 1 base and V by 9 bases; bases with no gene match: 4. This CDR3 comprises 14 residues. The CDR3 DNA is TGTGCCAGTACCGGGACAGGGGGCCAAGAGACCCAGTACTTC. Amino acids: CASTGTGGQETQYF. The complete variable domain, with remaining parts taken from reference TRBV2 and TRBJ2-5, reads EPEVTQTPSHQVTQMGQEVILRCVPISNHLYFYWYRQILGQKVEFLVSFYNNEISEKSEIFDDQFSVERPDGSNFTLKIRSTKLEDSAMYFCASTGTGGQETQYFGPGTRLLVL.

This clonotype was detected a few times. The V gene is TRBV20-1, the J gene TRBJ2-7; 8 bases match TRBD1. Germline CDR1 reads DFQATT; CDR2 reads SNEGSKA (reference sequence). J gave up 4 bases and V 4 bases, and 6 bases lay outside the gene matches. This CDR3 has 13 amino acids. CDR3 region: CSAKAGGLYEQYF. CDR3 DNA sequence: TGCAGTGCTAAGGCAGGGGGCTTGTACGAGCAGTACTTC.

The chain carries TRBV10-3 and TRBJ2-7; tentatively, D is TRBD2 (6 bases). Looked up from germline, CDR1 is ENHRY and CDR2 is SYGVKD. This CDR3 is built from 13 residues. The ends were cut back, 6 bases at V and 3 bases at J, with 12 bases in the middle. CDR3 sequence: CAIRRESDYEQYF. DNA of the CDR3: TGTGCCATCAGGCGGGAATCGGACTACGAGCAGTACTTC.

In regard to this clonotype: A much bigger clone sits one base away, suggesting this may be a read error. The chain has TRBV12-3 or TRBV12-4 and TRBJ2-1, with TRBD1 identical over 9 bases. The CDR3 is made up of 16 amino acids. The CDR3 coding sequence is TGTGCCGGCAGTCTCCTACGGTACAGGGGGCAGAATGAGCAGTTCTTC. It is translated as CAGSLLRYRGQNEQFF.

In this sample, this clonotype turned up a few times. The gene calls are TRBV11-1 and TRBJ1-1; tentative D call: TRBD1 (5 bases). The germline V gene has CDR1 SGHAT and CDR2 FQDESV (reference sequence). The CDR3 contains 19 residues. Trimming pared 2 bases from V and 1 base from J, leaving 23 bases between. This CDR3 is CASSLMDLERGSWNTEAFF. CDR3 nucleotide sequence: TGTGCCAGCAGCTTAATGGACTTAGAGAGGGGATCATGGAACACTGAAGCTTTCTTT.

Concerning this clonotype: The junction departs from germline at one end; a sequencing error may be responsible. This chain uses TRBV30 with TRBJ1-1; 10 positions match TRBD1. The CDR3 contains 14 residues. Looked up from germline, CDR1 is GTSNPN and CDR2 is SVGIG (reference sequence). The CDR3 nucleotides are TGTGTCTGGAGTGGGGGGACAGGGGAAACTGAAGCTTTCTTT. The encoded protein is CVWSGGTGETEAFF.

There are a few counts of this clonotype. V and J are TRBV7-9 and TRBJ2-3; 10 bases align to TRBD2. With 2 bases clipped from V and 3 bases from J, the junction kept 2 bases outside the gene matches. From germline, CDR1 is SEHNR and CDR2 FQNEAQ (reference sequence). This CDR3 contains 15 residues. The CDR3: CASSLTLAGTDTQYF. CDR3 in DNA: TGTGCCAGCAGCTTAACACTAGCGGGAACAGATACGCAGTATTTT.

This chain uses TRBV7-8 with TRBJ1-1; D unresolved. Germline V gives CDR1 SGHVS, CDR2 FQNEAQ. CDR3 length: 15 residues. V was pared by 4 bases and J by 0 bases, with 12 bases between. CDR3 coding DNA: TGTGCCAGCAGCTCCTCAGACATAGTGAACACTGAAGCTTTCTTT. Its translation is CASSSSDIVNTEAFF.

The table lists this clonotype with many counts. The rearrangement links TRBV6-1 to TRBJ2-7, with TRBD2 matching 11 bases. The germline gives CDR1 MNHNS, CDR2 SASEGT. V gave up 6 bases and J gave up 4 bases; unmatched junction bases: 8. The CDR3 is 15 residues long. CDR3 in DNA: TGTGCCAGCAGCTCCGCCGGGACTAGCGGATACGAGCAGTACTTC. Protein product: CASSSAGTSGYEQYF.

This clonotype was counted a few times. J is TRBJ1-3 and V is TRBV12-3 or TRBV12-4, with D perhaps matching TRBD1 (6 bases). V was cut by 7 bases and J by 0 bases, with 19 bases left in between. The length of the CDR3 is 17 residues. The CDR3 is CASTGGGDKRSGNTIYF. CDR3 sequence (DNA): TGTGCCAGCACCGGGGGGGGGGACAAGCGCTCTGGAAACACCATATATTTT.